This T cell receptor (beta chain) is from a study of cytomegalovirus exposure and HLA in healthy donors. Assay used: immunoSEQ multiplex PCR; TCRdb lists only in-frame clones, some missing. Of 30,000 to 40,000 clones listed, around 93% are singletons. Sequenced material: PBMCs. This clonotype originated in a man between 18 and 35 years old in good health and CMV-seronegative.

In DNA, the CDR3 is TGCGCCAGCAGCTTGGGACAGGCGGCCGAGCAGTACTTC. Amino acids: CASSLGQAAEQYF. The genes are TRBV5-1 and TRBJ2-7, with a tentative D call TRBD1 (6 bases). V lost 0 bases and J lost 6, with 10 bases in between. The CDR3 runs to 13 residues. Germline V CDR1 and CDR2: SGHRS, YFSETQ.